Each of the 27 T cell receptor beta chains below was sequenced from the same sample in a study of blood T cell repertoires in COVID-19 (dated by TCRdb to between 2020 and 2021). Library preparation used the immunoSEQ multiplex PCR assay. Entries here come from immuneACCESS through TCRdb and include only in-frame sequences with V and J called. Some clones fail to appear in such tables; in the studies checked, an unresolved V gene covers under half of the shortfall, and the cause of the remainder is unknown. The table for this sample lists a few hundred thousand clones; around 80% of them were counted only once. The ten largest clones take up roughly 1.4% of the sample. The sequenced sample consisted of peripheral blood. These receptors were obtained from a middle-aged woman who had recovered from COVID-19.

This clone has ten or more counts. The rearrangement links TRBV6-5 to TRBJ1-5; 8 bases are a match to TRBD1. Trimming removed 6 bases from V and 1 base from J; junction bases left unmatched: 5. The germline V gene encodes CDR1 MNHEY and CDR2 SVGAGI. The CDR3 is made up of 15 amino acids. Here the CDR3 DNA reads TGTGCCAGCAGGGAGACAGGGGCCAGCAATCAGCCCCAGCATTTT. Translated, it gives CASRETGASNQPQHF.

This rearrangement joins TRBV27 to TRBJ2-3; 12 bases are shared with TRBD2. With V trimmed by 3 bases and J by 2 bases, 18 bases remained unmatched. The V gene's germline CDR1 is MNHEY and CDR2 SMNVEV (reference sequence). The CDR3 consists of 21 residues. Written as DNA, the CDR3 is TGTGCCAGCAGTTTGAGTATCTTTGGGCTAGCGGGGGGGCTGCTCACAGATACGCAGTATTTT. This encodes CASSLSIFGLAGGLLTDTQYF.

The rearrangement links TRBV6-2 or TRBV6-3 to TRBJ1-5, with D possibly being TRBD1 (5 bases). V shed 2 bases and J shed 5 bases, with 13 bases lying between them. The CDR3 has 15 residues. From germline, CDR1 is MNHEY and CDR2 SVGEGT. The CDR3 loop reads CASSYAWGGDQPQHF. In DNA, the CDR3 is TGTGCCAGCAGTTACGCGTGGGGAGGGGATCAGCCCCAGCATTTT.

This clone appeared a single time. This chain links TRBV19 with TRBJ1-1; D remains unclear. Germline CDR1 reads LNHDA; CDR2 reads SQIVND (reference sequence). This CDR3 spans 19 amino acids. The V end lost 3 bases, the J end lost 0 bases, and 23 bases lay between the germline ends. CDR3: CASSMHVATQPNMNTEAFF. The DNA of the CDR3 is TGTGCCAGTAGTATGCACGTTGCCACGCAACCTAATATGAACACTGAAGCTTTCTTT.

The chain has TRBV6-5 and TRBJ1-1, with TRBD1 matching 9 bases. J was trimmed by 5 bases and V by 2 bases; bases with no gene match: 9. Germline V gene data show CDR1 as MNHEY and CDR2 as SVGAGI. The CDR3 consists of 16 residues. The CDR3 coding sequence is TGTGCCAGCAGTTACCCCCCTGGACAGGGGCTAACTGAAGCTTTCTTT. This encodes CASSYPPGQGLTEAFF.

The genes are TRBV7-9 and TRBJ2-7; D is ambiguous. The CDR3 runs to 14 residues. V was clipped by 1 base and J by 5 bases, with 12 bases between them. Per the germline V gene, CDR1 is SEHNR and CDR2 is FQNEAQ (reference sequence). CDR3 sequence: CASSLEFLADEQYF. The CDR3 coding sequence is TGTGCCAGCAGCTTAGAATTCTTGGCGGACGAGCAGTACTTC.

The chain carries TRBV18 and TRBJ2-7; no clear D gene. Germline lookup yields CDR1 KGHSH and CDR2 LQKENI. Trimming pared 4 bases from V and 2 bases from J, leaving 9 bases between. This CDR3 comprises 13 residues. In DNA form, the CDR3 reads TGTGCCAGCTCACTATCTCAGGCCTACGAGCAGTACTTC. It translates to CASSLSQAYEQYF.

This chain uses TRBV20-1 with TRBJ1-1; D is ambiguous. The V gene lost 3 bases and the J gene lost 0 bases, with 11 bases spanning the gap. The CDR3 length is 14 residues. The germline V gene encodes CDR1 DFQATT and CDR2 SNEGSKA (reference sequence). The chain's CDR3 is CSASVGSMNTEAFF. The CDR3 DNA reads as TGCAGTGCTAGTGTGGGCAGTATGAACACTGAAGCTTTCTTT.

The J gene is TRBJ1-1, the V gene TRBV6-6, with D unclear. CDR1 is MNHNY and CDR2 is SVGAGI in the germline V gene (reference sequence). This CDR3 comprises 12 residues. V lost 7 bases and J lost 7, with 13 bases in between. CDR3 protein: CASIMGNLEAFF. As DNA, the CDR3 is TGTGCCAGCATCATGGGCAACCTTGAAGCTTTCTTT.

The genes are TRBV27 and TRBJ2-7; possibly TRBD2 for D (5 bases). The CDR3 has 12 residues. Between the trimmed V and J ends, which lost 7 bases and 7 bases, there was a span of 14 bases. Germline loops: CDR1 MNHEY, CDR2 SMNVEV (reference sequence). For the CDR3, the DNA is TGTGCCAGCATATACCTGGGCGGGGAGCAGTACTTC. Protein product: CASIYLGGEQYF.

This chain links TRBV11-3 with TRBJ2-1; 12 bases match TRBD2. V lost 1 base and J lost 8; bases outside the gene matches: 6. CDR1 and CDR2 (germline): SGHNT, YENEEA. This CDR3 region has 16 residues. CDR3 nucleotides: TGTGCCAGCAGCTTAGGAGCTAGCGGGGGGGTTGATGAGCAGTTCTTC. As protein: CASSLGASGGVDEQFF.

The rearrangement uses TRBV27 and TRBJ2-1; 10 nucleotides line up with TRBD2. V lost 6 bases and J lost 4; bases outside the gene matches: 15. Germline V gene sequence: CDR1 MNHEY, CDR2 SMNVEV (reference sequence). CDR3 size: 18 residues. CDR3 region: CASRVGTAGGPLYNEQFF. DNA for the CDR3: TGTGCCAGCAGGGTGGGCACAGCGGGGGGGCCGCTTTACAATGAGCAGTTCTTC.

The CDR3: CAWKRRWDFTDTQYF. CDR3 in DNA: TGTGCCTGGAAAAGACGATGGGACTTTACAGATACGCAGTATTTT. The genes are TRBV30 and TRBJ2-3, with D perhaps TRBD2 (6 bases). CDR3 length equals 15 residues. CDR1 and CDR2 from the germline V gene are GTSNPN and SVGIG (reference sequence). V dropped 4 bases and J dropped 3 bases, with 17 bases sitting between them.

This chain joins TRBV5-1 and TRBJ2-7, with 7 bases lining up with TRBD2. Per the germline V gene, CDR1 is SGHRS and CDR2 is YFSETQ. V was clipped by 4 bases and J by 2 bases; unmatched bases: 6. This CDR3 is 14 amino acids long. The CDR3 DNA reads TGCGCCAGCAGCCTTCGGGGGGATCCCTACGAGCAGTACTTC. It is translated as CASSLRGDPYEQYF.

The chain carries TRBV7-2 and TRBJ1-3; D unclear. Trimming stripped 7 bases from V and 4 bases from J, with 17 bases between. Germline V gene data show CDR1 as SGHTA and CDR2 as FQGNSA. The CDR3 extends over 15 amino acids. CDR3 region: CASNRSPKEGNTIYF. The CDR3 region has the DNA TGTGCCAGCAATAGATCACCAAAAGAAGGAAACACCATATATTTT.

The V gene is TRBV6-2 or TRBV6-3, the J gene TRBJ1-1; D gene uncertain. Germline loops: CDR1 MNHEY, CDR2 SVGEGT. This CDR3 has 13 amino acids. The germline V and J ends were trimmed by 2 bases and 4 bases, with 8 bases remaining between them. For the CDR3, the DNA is TGTGCCAGCAGTTACCACGTAGCCACTGAAGCTTTCTTT. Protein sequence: CASSYHVATEAFF.

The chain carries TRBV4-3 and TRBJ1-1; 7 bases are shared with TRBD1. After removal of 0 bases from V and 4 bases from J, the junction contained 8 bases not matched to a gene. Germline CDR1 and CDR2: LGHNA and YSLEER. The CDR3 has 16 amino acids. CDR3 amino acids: CASSQDPGGLGTEAFF. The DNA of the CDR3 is TGCGCCAGCAGCCAAGACCCAGGGGGGCTGGGCACTGAAGCTTTCTTT.

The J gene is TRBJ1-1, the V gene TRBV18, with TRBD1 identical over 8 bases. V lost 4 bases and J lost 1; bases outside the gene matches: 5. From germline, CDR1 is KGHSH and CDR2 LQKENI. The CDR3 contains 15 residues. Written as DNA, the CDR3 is TGTGCCAGCTCACTCTTCAGGGGGCAGAACACTGAAGCTTTCTTT. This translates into CASSLFRGQNTEAFF. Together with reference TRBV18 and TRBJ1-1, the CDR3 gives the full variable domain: NAGVMQNPRHLVRRRGQEARLRCSPMKGHSHVYWYRQLPEEGLKFMVYLQKENIIDESGMPKERFSAEFPKEGPSILRIQQVVRGDSAAYFCASSLFRGQNTEAFFGQGTRLTVV.

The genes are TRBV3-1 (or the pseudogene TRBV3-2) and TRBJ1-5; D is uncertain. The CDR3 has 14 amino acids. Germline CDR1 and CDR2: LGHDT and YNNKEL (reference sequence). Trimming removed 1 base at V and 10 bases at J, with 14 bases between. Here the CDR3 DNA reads TGTGCCAGCAGCCAAGGTTCGGACTCCGTCCCCCAGCATTTT. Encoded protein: CASSQGSDSVPQHF.

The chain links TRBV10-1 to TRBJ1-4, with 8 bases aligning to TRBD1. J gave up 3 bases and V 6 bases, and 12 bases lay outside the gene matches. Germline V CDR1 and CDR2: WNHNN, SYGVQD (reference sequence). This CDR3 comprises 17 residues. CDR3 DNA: TGCGCCAGCAGACTAGGACAGGGTGCCCCCGCTAATGAAAAACTGTTTTTT. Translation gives CASRLGQGAPANEKLFF.

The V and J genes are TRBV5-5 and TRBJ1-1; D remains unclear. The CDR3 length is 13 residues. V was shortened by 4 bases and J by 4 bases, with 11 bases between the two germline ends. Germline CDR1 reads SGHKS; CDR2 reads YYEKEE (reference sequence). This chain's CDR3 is CASSIRSGTEAFF. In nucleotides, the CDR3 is TGTGCCAGCAGCATACGTTCGGGCACTGAAGCTTTCTTT.

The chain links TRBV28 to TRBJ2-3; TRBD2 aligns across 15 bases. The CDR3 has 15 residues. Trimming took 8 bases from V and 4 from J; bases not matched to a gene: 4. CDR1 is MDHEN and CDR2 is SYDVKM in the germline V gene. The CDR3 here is CASGLAGGLSDTQYF. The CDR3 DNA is TGTGCCAGCGGACTAGCGGGGGGGCTGTCAGATACGCAGTATTTT. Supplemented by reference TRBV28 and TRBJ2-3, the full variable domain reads DVKVTQSSRYLVKRTGEKVFLECVQDMDHENMFWYRQDPGLGLRLIYFSYDVKMKEKGDIPEGYSVSREKKERFSLILESASTNQTSMYLCASGLAGGLSDTQYFGPGTRLTVL.

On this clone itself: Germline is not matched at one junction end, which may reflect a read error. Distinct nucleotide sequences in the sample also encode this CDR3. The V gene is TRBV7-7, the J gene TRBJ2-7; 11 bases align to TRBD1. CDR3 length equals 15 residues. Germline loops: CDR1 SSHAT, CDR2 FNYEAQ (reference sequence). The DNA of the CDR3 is TGTGCTAGCAGCTTTGGGGACAGGGGGTCGTACGAGCAGTACTTC. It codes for CASSFGDRGSYEQYF.

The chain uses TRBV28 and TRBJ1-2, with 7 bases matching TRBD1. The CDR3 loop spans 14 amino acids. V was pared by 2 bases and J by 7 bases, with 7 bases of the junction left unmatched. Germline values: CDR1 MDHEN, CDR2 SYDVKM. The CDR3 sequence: CASSLHRGPGGYTF. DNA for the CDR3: TGTGCCAGCAGTTTACACAGGGGACCGGGTGGCTACACCTTC.

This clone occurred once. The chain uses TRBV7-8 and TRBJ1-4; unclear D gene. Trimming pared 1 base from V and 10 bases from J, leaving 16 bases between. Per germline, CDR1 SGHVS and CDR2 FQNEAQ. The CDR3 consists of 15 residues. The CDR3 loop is CASSLGTVKGVKLFF. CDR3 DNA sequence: TGTGCCAGCAGCTTAGGAACAGTAAAAGGTGTAAAACTGTTTTTT.

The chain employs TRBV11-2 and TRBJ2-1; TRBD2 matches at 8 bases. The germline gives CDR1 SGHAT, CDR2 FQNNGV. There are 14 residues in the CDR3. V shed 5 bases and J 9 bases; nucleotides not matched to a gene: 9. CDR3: CASSVYGGGIEQFF. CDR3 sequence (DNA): TGTGCCAGCAGCGTTTACGGGGGGGGGATTGAGCAGTTCTTC.

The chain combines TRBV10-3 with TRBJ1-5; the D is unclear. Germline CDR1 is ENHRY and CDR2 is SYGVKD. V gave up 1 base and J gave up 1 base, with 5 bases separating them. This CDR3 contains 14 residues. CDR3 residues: CAISELQSNQPQHF. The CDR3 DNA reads TGTGCCATCAGTGAGTTGCAGAGCAATCAGCCCCAGCATTTT.